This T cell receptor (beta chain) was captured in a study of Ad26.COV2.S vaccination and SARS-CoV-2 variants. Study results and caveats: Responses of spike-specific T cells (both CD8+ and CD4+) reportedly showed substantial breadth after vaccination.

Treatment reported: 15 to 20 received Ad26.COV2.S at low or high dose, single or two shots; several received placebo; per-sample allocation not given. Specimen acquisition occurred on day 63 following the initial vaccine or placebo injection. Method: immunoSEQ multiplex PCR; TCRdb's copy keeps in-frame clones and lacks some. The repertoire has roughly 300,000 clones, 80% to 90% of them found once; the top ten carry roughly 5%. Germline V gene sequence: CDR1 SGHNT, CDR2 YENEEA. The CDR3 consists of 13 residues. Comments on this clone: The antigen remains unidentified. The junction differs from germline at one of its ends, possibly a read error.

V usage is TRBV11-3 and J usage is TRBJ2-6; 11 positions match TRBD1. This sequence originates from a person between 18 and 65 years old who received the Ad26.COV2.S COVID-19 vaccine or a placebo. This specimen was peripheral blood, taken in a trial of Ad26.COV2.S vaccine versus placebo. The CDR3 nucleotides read TGTGCCAGCTCCGGGACAGGGGGCAACGTCCTGACTTTC. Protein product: CASSGTGGNVLTF.